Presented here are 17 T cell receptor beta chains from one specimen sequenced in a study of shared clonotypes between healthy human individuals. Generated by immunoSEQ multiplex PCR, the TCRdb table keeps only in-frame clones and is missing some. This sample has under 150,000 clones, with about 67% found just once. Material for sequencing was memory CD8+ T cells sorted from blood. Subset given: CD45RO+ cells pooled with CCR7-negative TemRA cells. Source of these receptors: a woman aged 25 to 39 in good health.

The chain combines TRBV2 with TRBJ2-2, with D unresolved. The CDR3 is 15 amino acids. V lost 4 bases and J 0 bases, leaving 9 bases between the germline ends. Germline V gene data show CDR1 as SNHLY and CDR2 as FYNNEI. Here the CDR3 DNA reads TGTGCCAGCAGTGGGACGAGCTCGAACACCGGGGAGCTGTTTTTT. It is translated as CASSGTSSNTGELFF.

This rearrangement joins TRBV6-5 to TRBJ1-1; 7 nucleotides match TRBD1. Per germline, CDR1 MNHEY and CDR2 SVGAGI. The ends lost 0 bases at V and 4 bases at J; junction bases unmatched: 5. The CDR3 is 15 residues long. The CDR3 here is CASSYSRQGGTEAFF. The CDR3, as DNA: TGTGCCAGCAGTTACTCGAGACAGGGTGGCACTGAAGCTTTCTTT.

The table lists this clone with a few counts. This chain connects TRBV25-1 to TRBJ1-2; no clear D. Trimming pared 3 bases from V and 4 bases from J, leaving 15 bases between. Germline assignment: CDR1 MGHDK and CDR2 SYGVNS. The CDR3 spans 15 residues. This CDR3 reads CASSDRENSLYGYTF. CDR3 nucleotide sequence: TGTGCCAGCAGTGATCGGGAGAACAGTCTCTATGGCTACACCTTC.

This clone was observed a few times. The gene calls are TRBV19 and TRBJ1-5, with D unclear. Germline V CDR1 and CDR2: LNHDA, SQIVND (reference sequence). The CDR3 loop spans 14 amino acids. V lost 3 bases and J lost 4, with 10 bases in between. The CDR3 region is CASSIYRDNQPQHF. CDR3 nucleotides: TGTGCCAGTAGTATCTATAGAGATAATCAGCCCCAGCATTTT.

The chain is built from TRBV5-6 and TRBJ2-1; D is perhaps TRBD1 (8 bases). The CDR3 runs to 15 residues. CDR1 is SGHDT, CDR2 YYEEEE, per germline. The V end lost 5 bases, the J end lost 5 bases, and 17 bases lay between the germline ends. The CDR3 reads CASRWGGQANNEQFF. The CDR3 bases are TGTGCCAGCAGATGGGGGGGACAGGCCAACAATGAGCAGTTCTTC.

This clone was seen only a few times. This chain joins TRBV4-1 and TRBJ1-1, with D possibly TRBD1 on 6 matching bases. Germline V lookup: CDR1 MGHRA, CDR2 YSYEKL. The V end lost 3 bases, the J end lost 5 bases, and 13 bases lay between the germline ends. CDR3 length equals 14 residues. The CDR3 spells CASSHPGGRTEAFF. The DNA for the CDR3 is TGCGCCAGCAGCCATCCTGGGGGCAGGACTGAAGCTTTCTTT.

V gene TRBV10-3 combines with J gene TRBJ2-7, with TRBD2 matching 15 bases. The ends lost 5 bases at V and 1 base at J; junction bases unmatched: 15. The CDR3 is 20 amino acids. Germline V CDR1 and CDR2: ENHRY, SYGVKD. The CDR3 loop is CAISISRTSGRALLSYEQYF. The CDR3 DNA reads TGTGCCATCAGTATCTCACGGACTAGCGGGAGGGCCCTCCTTTCCTACGAGCAGTACTTC.

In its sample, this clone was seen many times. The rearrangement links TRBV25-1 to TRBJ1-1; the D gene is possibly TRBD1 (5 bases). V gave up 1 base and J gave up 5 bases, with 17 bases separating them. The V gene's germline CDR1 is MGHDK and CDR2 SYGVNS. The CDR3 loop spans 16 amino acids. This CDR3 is CASSESSQGLGTEAFF. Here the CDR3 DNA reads TGTGCCAGCAGTGAATCCAGTCAGGGTCTAGGTACTGAAGCTTTCTTT. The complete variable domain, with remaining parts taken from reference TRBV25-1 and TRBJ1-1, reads EADIYQTPRYLVIGTGKKITLECSQTMGHDKMYWYQQDPGMELHLIHYSYGVNSTEKGDLSSESTVSRIRTEHFPLTLESARPSHTSQYLCASSESSQGLGTEAFFGQGTRLTVV.

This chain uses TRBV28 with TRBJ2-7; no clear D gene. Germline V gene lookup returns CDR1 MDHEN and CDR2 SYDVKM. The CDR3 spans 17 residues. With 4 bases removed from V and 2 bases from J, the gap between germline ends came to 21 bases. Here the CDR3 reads CASSYPHRSPFTYEQYF. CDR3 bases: TGTGCCAGCAGTTACCCCCATAGATCCCCGTTCACCTACGAGCAGTACTTC.

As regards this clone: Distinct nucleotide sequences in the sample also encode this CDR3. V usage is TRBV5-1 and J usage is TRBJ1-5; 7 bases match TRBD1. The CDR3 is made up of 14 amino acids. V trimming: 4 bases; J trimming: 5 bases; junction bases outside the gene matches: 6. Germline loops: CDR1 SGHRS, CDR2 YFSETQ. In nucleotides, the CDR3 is TGCGCCAGCAGCCTCGGGCAGGGGGATCAGCCCCAGCATTTT. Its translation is CASSLGQGDQPQHF.

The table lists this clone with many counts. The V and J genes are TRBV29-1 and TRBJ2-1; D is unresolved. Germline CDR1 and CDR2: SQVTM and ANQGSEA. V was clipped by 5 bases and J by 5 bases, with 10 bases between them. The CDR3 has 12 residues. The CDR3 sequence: CSVRVSDNEQFF. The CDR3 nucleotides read TGCAGCGTTAGGGTGTCTGACAATGAGCAGTTCTTC.

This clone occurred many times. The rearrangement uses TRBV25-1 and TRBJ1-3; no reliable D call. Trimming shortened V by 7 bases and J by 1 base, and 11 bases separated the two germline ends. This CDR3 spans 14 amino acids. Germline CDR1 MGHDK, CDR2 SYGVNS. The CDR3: CASTHAASGNTIYF. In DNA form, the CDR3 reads TGTGCCAGCACGCACGCGGCGTCTGGAAACACCATATATTTT.

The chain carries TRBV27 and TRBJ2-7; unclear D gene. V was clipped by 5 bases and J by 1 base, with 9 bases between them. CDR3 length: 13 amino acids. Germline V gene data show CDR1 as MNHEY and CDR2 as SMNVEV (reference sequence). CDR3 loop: CASSLVWSYEQYF. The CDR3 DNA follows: TGTGCCAGCAGTCTAGTGTGGTCCTACGAGCAGTACTTC.

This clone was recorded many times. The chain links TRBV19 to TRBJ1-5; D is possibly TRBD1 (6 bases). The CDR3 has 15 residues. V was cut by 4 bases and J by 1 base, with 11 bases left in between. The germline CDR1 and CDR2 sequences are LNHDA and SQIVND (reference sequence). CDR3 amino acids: CASSTTGLSNQPQHF. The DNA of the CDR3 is TGTGCCAGTAGTACAACAGGGTTGAGCAATCAGCCCCAGCATTTT.

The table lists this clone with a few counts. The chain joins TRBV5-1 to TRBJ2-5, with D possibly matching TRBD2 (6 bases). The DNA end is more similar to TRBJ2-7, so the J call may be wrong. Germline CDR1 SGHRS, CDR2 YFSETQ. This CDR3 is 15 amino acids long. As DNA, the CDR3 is TGCGCCAGCAGCTTGGAAATAGCGGCGGACTACGAGCAGTACTTC. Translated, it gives CASSLEIAADYEQYF.

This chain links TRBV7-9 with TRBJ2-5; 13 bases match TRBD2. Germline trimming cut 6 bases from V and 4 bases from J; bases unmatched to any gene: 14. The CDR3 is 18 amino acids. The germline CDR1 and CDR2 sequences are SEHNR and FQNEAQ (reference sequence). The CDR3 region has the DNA TGTGCCAGCAGGCGAACTAGCGGGAGGGCCCAGTTCCGAGAGACCCAGTACTTC. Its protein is CASRRTSGRAQFRETQYF.

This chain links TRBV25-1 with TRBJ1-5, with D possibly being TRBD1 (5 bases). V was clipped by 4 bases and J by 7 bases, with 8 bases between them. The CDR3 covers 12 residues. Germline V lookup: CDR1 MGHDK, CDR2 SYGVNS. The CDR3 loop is CASSATGQPQHF. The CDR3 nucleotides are TGTGCCAGCAGTGCAACAGGACAGCCCCAGCATTTT. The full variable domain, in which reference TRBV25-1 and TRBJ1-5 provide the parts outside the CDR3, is EADIYQTPRYLVIGTGKKITLECSQTMGHDKMYWYQQDPGMELHLIHYSYGVNSTEKGDLSSESTVSRIRTEHFPLTLESARPSHTSQYLCASSATGQPQHFGDGTRLSIL.